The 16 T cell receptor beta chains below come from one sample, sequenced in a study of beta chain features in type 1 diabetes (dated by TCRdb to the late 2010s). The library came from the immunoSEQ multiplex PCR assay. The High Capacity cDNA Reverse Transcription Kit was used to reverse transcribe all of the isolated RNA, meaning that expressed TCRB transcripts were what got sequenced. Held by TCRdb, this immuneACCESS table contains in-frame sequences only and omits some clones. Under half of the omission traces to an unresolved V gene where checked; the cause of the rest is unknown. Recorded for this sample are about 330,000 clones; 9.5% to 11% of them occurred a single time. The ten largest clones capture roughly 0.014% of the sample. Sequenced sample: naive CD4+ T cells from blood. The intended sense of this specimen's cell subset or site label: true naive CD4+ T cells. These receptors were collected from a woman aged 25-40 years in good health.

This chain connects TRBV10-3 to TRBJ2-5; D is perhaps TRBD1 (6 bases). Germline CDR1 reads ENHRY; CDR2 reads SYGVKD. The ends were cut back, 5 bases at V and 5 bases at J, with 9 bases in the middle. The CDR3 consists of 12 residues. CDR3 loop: CAISTGLETQYF. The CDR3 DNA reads TGTGCCATCAGTACAGGGTTGGAGACCCAGTACTTC.

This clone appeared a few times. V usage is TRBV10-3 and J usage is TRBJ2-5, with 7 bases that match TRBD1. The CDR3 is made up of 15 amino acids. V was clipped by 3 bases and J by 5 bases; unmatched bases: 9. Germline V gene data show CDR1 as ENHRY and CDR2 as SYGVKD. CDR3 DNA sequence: TGTGCCATCAGTGACGCAGGGGGTACTTTCGAGACCCAGTACTTC. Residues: CAISDAGGTFETQYF.

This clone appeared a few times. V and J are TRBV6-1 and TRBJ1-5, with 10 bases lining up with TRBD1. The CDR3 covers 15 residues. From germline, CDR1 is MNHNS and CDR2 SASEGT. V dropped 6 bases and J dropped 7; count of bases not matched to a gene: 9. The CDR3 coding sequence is TGTGCCAGCAGCGTTTCCGGGACAGGGGCCCAGCCCCAGCATTTT. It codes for CASSVSGTGAQPQHF.

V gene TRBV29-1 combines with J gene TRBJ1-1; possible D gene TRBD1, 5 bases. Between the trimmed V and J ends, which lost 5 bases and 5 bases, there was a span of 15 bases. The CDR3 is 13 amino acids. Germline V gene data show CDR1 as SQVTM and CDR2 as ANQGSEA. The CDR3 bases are TGCAGCGTTCAGGGCTCCGGCGGAACTGAAGCTTTCTTT. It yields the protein CSVQGSGGTEAFF.

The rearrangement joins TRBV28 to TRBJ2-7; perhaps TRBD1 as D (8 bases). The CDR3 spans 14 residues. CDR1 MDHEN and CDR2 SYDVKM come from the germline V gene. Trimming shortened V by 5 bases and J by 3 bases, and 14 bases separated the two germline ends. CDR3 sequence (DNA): TGTGCCAGCAGTACCACAGGGGGGGACTACGAGCAGTACTTC. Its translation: CASSTTGGDYEQYF.

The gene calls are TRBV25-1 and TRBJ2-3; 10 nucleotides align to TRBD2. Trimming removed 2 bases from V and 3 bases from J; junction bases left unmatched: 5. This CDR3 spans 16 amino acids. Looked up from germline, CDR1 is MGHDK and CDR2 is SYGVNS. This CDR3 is CASSELRLAGTDTQYF. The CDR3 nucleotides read TGTGCCAGCAGTGAACTCCGACTAGCGGGTACAGATACGCAGTATTTT.

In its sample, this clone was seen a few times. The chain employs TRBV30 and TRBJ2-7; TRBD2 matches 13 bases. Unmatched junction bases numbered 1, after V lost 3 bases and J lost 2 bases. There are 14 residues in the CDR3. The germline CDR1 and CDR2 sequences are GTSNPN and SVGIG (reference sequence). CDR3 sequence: CAWRGTSGTYEQYF. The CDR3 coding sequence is TGTGCCTGGAGAGGGACTAGCGGGACCTACGAGCAGTACTTC.

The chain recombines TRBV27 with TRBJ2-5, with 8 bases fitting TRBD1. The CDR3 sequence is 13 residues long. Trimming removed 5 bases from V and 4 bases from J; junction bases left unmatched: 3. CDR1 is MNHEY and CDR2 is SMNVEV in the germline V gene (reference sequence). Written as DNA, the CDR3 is TGTGCCAGCAGTCGCAGGGGGCGAGAGACCCAGTACTTC. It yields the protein CASSRRGRETQYF.

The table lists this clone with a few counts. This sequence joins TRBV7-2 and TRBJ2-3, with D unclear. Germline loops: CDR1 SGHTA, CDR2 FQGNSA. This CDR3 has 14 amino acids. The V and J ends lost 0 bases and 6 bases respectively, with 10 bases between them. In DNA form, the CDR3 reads TGTGCCAGCAGCTTAGCATACGGTCCTGATACGCAGTATTTT. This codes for CASSLAYGPDTQYF.

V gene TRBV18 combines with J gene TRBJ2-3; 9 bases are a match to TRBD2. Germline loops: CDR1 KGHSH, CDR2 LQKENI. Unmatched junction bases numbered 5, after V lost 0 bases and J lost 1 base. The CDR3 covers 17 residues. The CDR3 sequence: CASSPPAAGGGTDTQYF. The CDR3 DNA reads TGTGCCAGCTCACCACCCGCGGCGGGAGGGGGCACAGATACGCAGTATTTT.

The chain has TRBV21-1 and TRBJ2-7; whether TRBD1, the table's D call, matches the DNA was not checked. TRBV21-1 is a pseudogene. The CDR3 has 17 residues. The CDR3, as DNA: TGTGCCAGCAGCAAGCTCTCAGGGTTAGGGATCTCCTACGAGCAGTACTTC. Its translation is CASSKLSGLGISYEQYF.

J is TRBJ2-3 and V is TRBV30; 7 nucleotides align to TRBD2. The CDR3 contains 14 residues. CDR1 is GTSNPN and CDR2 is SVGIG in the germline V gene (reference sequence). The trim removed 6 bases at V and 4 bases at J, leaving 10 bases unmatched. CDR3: CACRWGTTADTQYF. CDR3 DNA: TGTGCCTGCCGATGGGGGACTACGGCAGATACGCAGTATTTT. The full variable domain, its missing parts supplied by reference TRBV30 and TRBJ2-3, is SQTIHQWPATLVQPVGSPLSLECTVEGTSNPNLYWYRQAAGRGLQLLFYSVGIGQISSEVPQNLSASRPQDRQFILSSKKLLLSDSGFYLCACRWGTTADTQYFGPGTRLTVL.

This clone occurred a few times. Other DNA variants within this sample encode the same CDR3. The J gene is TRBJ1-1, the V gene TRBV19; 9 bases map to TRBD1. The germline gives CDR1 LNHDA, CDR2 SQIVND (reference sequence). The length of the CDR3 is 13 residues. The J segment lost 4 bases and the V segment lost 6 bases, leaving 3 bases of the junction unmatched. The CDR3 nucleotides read TGTGCCAGTAGCCGACAGGGGGGCACTGAAGCTTTCTTT. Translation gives CASSRQGGTEAFF.

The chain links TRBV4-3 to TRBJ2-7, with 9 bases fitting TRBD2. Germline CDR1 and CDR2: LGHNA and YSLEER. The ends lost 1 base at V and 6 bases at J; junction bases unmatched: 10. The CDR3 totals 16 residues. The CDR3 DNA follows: TGCGCCAGCAGCCAAGGTCCGCTAGCGGGAAGGGGCGAGCAGTACTTC. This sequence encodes CASSQGPLAGRGEQYF.

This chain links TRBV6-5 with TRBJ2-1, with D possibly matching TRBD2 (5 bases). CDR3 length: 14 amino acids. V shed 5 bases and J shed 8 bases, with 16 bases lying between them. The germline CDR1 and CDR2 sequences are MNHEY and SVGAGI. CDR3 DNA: TGTGCCAGCAGTAGGAGACCGGATAGCGATGAGCAGTTCTTC. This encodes CASSRRPDSDEQFF.

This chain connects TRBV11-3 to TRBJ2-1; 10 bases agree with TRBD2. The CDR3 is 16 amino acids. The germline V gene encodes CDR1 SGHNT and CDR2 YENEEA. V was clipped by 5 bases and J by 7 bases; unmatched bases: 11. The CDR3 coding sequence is TGTGCCAGCAGCGCCGGAACTAGCGGGATTTTGAATGAGCAGTTCTTC. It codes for CASSAGTSGILNEQFF.